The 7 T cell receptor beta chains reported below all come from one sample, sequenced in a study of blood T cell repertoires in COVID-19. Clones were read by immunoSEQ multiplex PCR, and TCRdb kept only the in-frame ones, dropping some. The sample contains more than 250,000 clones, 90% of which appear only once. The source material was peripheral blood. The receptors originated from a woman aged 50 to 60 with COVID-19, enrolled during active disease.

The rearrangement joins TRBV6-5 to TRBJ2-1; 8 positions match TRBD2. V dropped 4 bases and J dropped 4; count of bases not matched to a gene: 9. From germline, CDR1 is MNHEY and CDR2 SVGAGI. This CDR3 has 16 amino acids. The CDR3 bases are TGTGCCAGCAGTTCAAAACTAGCGGAGACTTACAATGAGCAGTTCTTC. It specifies CASSSKLAETYNEQFF.

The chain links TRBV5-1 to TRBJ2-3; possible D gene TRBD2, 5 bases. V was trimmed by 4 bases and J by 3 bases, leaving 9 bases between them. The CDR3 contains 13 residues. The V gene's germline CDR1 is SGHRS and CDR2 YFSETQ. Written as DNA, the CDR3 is TGCGCCAGCAGCCATCCGGGGACAGATACGCAGTATTTT. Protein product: CASSHPGTDTQYF.

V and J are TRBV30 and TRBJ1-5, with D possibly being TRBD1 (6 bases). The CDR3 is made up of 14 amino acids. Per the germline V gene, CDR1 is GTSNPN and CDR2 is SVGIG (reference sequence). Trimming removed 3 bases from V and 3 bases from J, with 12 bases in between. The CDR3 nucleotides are TGTGCCTGGAGCAGGGGAAAAAACAATCAGCCCCAGCATTTT. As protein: CAWSRGKNNQPQHF.

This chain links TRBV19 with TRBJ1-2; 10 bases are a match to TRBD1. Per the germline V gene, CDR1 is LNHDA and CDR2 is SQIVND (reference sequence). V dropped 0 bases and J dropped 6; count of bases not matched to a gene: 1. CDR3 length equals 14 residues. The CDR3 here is CASSIDGQGDGYTF. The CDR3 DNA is TGTGCCAGTAGTATAGATGGACAGGGGGATGGCTACACCTTC.

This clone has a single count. DNA of the CDR3: TGTGCCAGCAGCTTACCAGCAGGGGTTGGCTACACCTTC. Protein: CASSLPAGVGYTF. V and J are TRBV7-3 and TRBJ1-2; tentatively, D is TRBD1 (6 bases). Looked up from germline, CDR1 is SGHTA and CDR2 is FQGTGA. Trimming left V 2 bases short and J 7 bases short, with 11 bases between. The CDR3 covers 13 residues. The variable domain in full, completed from reference TRBV7-3 and TRBJ1-2, reads GAGVSQTPSNKVTEKGKYVELRCDPISGHTALYWYRQSLGQGPEFLIYFQGTGAADDSGLPNDRFFAVRPEGSVSTLKIQRTERGDSAVYLCASSLPAGVGYTFGSGTRLTVV.

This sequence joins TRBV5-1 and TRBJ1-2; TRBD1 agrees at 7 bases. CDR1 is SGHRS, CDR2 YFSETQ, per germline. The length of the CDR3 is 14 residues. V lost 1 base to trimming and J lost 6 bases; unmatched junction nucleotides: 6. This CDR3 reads CASSLTGTANGYTF. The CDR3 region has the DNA TGCGCCAGCAGCTTGACGGGGACAGCAAATGGCTACACCTTC.

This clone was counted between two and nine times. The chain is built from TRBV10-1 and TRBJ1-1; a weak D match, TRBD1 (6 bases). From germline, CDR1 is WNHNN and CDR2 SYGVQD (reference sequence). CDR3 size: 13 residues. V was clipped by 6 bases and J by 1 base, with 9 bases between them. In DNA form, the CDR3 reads TGCGCCAGCAGCGGACAGACGAACACTGAAGCTTTCTTT. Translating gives CASSGQTNTEAFF.